The clone carrying this TCR beta chain has a count of ten or more. Its specificity is unknown. This sample is part of a study of blood T cells in healthy people across ages. Findings and limits, study-wide: Without sorted subsets, naive and antigen-experienced compartments could not be conclusively compared. Versus aged donors, long-lived donors had higher diversity and more naive CD4+ cells. Roughly linearly, TCR beta diversity per million T cells fell as age increased.

The germline CDR1 and CDR2 sequences are SGDLS and YYNGEE. There are 13 residues in the CDR3. With V trimmed by 4 bases and J by 6 bases, 7 bases remained unmatched. Sample-barcoded 5' priming and a J-beta primer mix drove a second PCR of about 7 to 11 cycles. TCRdb processed the 5' RACE reads anew with MiXCR; each CDR3 protein has one entry. The sample includes about 640,000 distinct CDR3 sequences, around 31% of them seen just once. This TCR derives from an elderly woman in good health. The V and J genes are TRBV9 and TRBJ2-7; 7 positions match TRBD2. Sequencing was carried out using blood. CDR3 loop: CASSSHWGGEQYF. The CDR3, as DNA: TGTGCCAGCAGCTCACATTGGGGGGGCGAGCAGTACTTC.